The entry below gives a single TCR beta chain sequence along with its context. What it binds is not known. This entry comes from a study of cytomegalovirus exposure and HLA in healthy donors. Study-level background: HLA-typed donors were the source of approximately 88 million unique TCRs held in an early data release. Whole-study findings and limits: Prediction of most subjects' HLA-A and HLA-B alleles by TCR beta sequences was reportedly accurate. Using the classifier, cytomegalovirus status was reportedly diagnosed with high specificity and sensitivity.

CDR1 SGHVS and CDR2 FQNEAQ come from the germline V gene. V shed 5 bases and J 5 bases; nucleotides not matched to a gene: 6. The CDR3 is 15 amino acids. The PCR contained 60 Vbeta and 13 Jbeta primers. Clones were sequenced by immunoSEQ multiplex PCR, and TCRdb holds only the in-frame ones, with some missing. The sample includes tens of thousands of clones, about 80% of them seen just once. The sequenced sample consisted of PBMCs. This TCR came from a man aged 30 to 39 in good health and CMV-seronegative. V is TRBV7-8 and J is TRBJ1-5, with TRBD1 matching 10 bases. CDR3 coding DNA: TGTGCCAGCAGCCCGGGACAGGGGAGGGATCAGCCCCAGCATTTT. Translating it yields CASSPGQGRDQPQHF.